This T cell receptor (beta chain) was recovered during a study of cytomegalovirus exposure and HLA in healthy donors. The CDR3 is 13 residues long. Germline V CDR1 and CDR2: MDHEN, SYDVKM. Trimming removed 7 bases from V and 2 bases from J; junction bases left unmatched: 1. Vbeta (60) and Jbeta (13) primers were used in the PCR. Clones were sequenced by immunoSEQ multiplex PCR, and TCRdb holds only the in-frame ones, with some missing. The sample data list around 78,000 clones. Sequencing input: PBMCs. The chain links TRBV28 to TRBJ2-7; 11 bases line up with TRBD1. The TCR sequence derives from a man aged 18 to 30 in good health and CMV-seropositive. CDR3 sequence reads: CASMGQGAYEQYF. CDR3 nucleotide sequence: TGTGCCAGCATGGGACAGGGGGCCTACGAGCAGTACTTC.